The rows below give T cell receptor beta chains drawn from one sample of a study of cytomegalovirus exposure and HLA in healthy donors. Assay used: immunoSEQ multiplex PCR; TCRdb lists only in-frame clones, some missing. This sample has 200,000 to 300,000 clones, with 85% found just once. Material for sequencing was PBMCs. Receptor source: a girl aged 2 to 9 in good health and CMV-seronegative. The CDR3 runs from the conserved cysteine through the conserved F or W. A D gene is named only where the DNA matches it firmly. The size of a clone is reported for some rows only, either as once, few or many, or as a class for expanded clones.

>TRBJ1-2|NA|TRBV19|NA
TGTGCCAGTAGTATCTACAGGGCTGGCTATGGCTACACCTTC
CASSIYRAGYGYTF
>TRBJ1-1|few|TRBV11-2|TRBD1
TGTGCCAGCGGTGACAGGGTGAGCACTGAAGCTTTCTTT
CASGDRVSTEAFF
>TRBJ2-7|NA|TRBV27|NA
TGTGCCAGCAGCCTTGCCCTCGGACTTCGCTCCTACGAGCAGTACTTC
CASSLALGLRSYEQYF
>TRBJ1-2|NA|TRBV7-9|NA
TGTGCCAGCAGCTTGTCCGTTAACTATGGCTACACCTTC
CASSLSVNYGYTF
>TRBJ1-1|NA|TRBV7-6|NA
TGTGCCAGCAGCTTACAGGGCGGCTACACTGAAGCTTTCTTT
CASSLQGGYTEAFF
>TRBJ2-1|NA|TRBV19|TRBD2
TGTGCCAGTAGTGCGGAACTAGCGGGAAATCACAATGAGCAGTTCTTC
CASSAELAGNHNEQFF
>TRBJ2-5|NA|TRBV6-6|TRBD2
TGTGCCAGCATCGATCGACTAGCGGGAGCAGAGACCCAGTACTTC
CASIDRLAGAETQYF
>TRBJ1-3|NA|TRBV28|TRBD1
TGTGCCAGCAGATTGGGACAGGTCGGAAACACCATATATTTT
CASRLGQVGNTIYF
>TRBJ2-7|NA|TRBV6-1|NA
TGTGCCAGCAGAAAGACAGATTTAGTGCAGTACTTC
CASRKTDLVQYF
>TRBJ2-1|NA|TRBV2|NA
TGTGCCACCCCCCCGACTAGTTACAATGAGCAGTTCTTC
CATPPTSYNEQFF
>TRBJ1-1|once|TRBV9|TRBD1
TGTGCCAGCAGCGCGGGACAGGGAGGCAGAACTGAAGCTTTCTTT
CASSAGQGGRTEAFF
>TRBJ2-1|NA|TRBV5-4|NA
TGTGCCAGCAGCTTGGATGGGGGGAAACTCTCCTACAATGAGCAGTTCTTC
CASSLDGGKLSYNEQFF
>TRBJ2-6|once|TRBV29-1|NA
TGCAGCGTTGGGTGGAGACAGCCCCACTCTGGGGCCAACGTCCTGACTTTC
CSVGWRQPHSGANVLTF
>TRBJ1-5|NA|TRBV29-1|NA
TGCAGCGTTTGCGATAGCAATCAGCCCCAGCATTTT
CSVCDSNQPQHF
>TRBJ1-2|NA|TRBV7-9|NA
TGTTCCAGCAGCTTCACAGGGAGTAGCTATGGCTACACCTTC
CSSSFTGSSYGYTF
>TRBJ2-7|NA|TRBV4-1|NA
TGCGCCAGCAGCCTAAAGAGAAAGGACATCGGGCTGGAGCAGTACTTC
CASSLKRKDIGLEQYF
>TRBJ2-7|NA|TRBV7-9|NA
TGTGCCAGCAGCCCTGTGGAGGGGGGGCCCTACGAGCAGTACTTC
CASSPVEGGPYEQYF
>TRBJ2-2|NA|TRBV2|TRBD2
TGTGCCAGCAGGGGCCGGGAGGCAAAGAACACCGGGGAGCTGTTTTTT
CASRGREAKNTGELFF
>TRBJ2-1|NA|TRBV5-4|NA
TGTGCCAGCAGCCCCGGGACAACCTACAATGAGCAGTTCTTC
CASSPGTTYNEQFF
>TRBJ2-5|NA|TRBV5-6|TRBD2
TGTGCCAGCAGCTTGGCCCTAGCGGGAGGTCGGAGGGAGACCCAGTACTTC
CASSLALAGGRRETQYF
>TRBJ2-1|NA|TRBV6-6|TRBD1
TGTGCCAGCAGTTATGGGACAGGGGGACCGTGGGAGCAGTTCTTC
CASSYGTGGPWEQFF
>TRBJ2-7|NA|TRBV7-2|NA
TGTGCCAGCAGCTGGATGAAGATGTACGACCAAGAGGGCTCCTACGAGCAGTACTTC
CASSWMKMYDQEGSYEQYF
>TRBJ1-5|NA|TRBV9|NA
TGTGCCAGCAGCGTAGACGGGTTGGATCAGCCCCAGCATTTT
CASSVDGLDQPQHF
>TRBJ1-3|NA|TRBV2|NA
TGTGCCAGCAGTGAACACGCGGGGGTAGGAAACACCATATATTTT
CASSEHAGVGNTIYF
>TRBJ2-2|NA|TRBV5-4|NA
TGTGCCAGCAGCCGCCCCGGGTCCACCTCGAGCACCGGGGAGCTGTTTTTT
CASSRPGSTSSTGELFF
>TRBJ1-2|NA|TRBV19|TRBD1
TGTGCCAGTAGTAAGGGGGCAGGGTCGGAGGGCTACACCTTC
CASSKGAGSEGYTF
>TRBJ1-3|once|TRBV27|TRBD1
TGTGCCAGCAGTCCTCTAACAGGGGGCCAAGACACCATATATTTT
CASSPLTGGQDTIYF
>TRBJ2-7|NA|TRBV2|NA
TGTGCCATCAGAAGCCCTCGCATATACGAGCAGTACTTC
CAIRSPRIYEQYF
>TRBJ2-1|NA|TRBV9|NA
TGTGCCAGCAGCGTAGTGGGCGCCAATGAGCAGTTCTTC
CASSVVGANEQFF
>TRBJ1-1|NA|TRBV12-5|NA
TGTGCTAGTGGCCCAGGGAAACCGAACACTGAAGCTTTCTTT
CASGPGKPNTEAFF
>TRBJ2-7|NA|TRBV5-4|TRBD2
TGTGCCAGCAGCTCGCTAGCGGGAGACGCCTACGAGCAGTACTTC
CASSSLAGDAYEQYF
>TRBJ1-1|NA|TRBV7-3|TRBD1
TGTGCCAGCAGCTCCCAGGGGGGAGCGAACACTGAAGCTTTCTTT
CASSSQGGANTEAFF
>TRBJ2-5|few|TRBV7-9|NA
TGTGCCAGCAGCTTTGGGGGGAGGCAAGAGACCCAGTACTTC
CASSFGGRQETQYF
>TRBJ2-1|NA|TRBV11-3|TRBD2
TGTGCCAGCAGCTCCTGGACTAGCGGGAGTAATGAGCAGTTCTTC
CASSSWTSGSNEQFF
>TRBJ2-5|NA|TRBV28|TRBD2
TGTGCCAGCATTCGACTAGCGGGTCGACAAGAGACCCAGTACTTC
CASIRLAGRQETQYF
>TRBJ2-2|NA|TRBV4-1|TRBD2
TGCGCCAGCAGCCAACTAGCGGGGGACGGGGAGCTGTTTTTT
CASSQLAGDGELFF
>TRBJ1-2|once|TRBV18|NA
TGTGCCAGCTCACCACTGGACGCAGGGGCGAACTATGGCTACACCTTC
CASSPLDAGANYGYTF
>TRBJ2-7|NA|TRBV23-1|NA
TGCGCCAGGTCACTCGTGACCCGGACAGCCCCTCTGAAGGAGCAGTACTTC
CARSLVTRTAPLKEQYF
>TRBJ2-3|NA|TRBV9|NA
TGTGCCAGCAGCGTAGCGCCGGACTGGACAGATACGCAGTATTTT
CASSVAPDWTDTQYF
>TRBJ1-1|NA|TRBV6-5|TRBD1
TGTGCCAGCAGTATAGACAGGGGAGCTTTCTTT
CASSIDRGAFF
>TRBJ2-7|NA|TRBV5-1|TRBD1
TGCGCCAGCAGCTTGTGGGTGGGACAGGCCCTCTCCTACGAGCAGTACTTC
CASSLWVGQALSYEQYF